This T cell receptor beta chain was profiled in a study of blood T cell repertoires in COVID-19 (dated by TCRdb to the early 2020s). As for the study more broadly: Samples from collaborators originated in the United States, Italy and Spain and spanned both the acute and convalescent phases of COVID-19. Deeply sampled blood TCRbeta repertoires from subjects exposed to, actively infected with, or recovered from COVID-19 were included in the dataset. HLA class I and class II types, where available, came from metadata supplied by the sample provider rather than from assay-based typing. A freely available public database, intended as a resource for researchers studying the immune response to SARS-CoV-2, is where the repertoires were released. Samples came from the ongoing ImmuneRACE study (first 160 participants) plus 1,254 subjects from 6 global collaborators. A de-identified subject ID, COVID-19 status, age in years and sex were almost always included in the sample metadata. The material from the prospective study consisted of cDNA or gDNA derived from T cells, B-cell-depleted T cells, or PBMCs. Overall study results and their limits: The amount of clinical and demographic metadata varied by source and participant and was provided uncurated.

The germline V gene (reference sequence) gives CDR1 as SEHNR and CDR2 as FQNEAQ. The germline V end is reduced by 1 base and the J end by 4 bases; junction bases left unmatched: 6. From its cysteine to its phenylalanine, the CDR3 spans 17 amino acids. CDR3 DNA is the only sequence kept; it has 51 bases, read in frame from the first base. Another Seattle source contributed samples from volunteer blood donors who had recovered from COVID-19. Whole blood was collected in K2EDTA tubes by collaborating institutions according to the institutions' own protocols. For TCRbeta analysis, collaborators shipped samples as frozen whole blood, isolated PBMCs, or DNA extracted from either of those sample types. TCRbeta CDR3 regions were amplified from genomic DNA by means of the immunoSEQ Assay, a bias-controlled multiplex PCR. Regarding the original processing steps: The number of nucleated cells in each sample was estimated by amplification of reference gene primers within the assay. Sequence reads were collapsed and filtered to measure the absolute abundance of every unique TCRbeta CDR3 rearrangement. For each sample, productive Simpson clonality was calculated by taking the square root of Simpson's diversity index across productive rearrangements. TCRdb mirrors the immuneACCESS table, restricted to in-frame sequences. Some clones are absent from its copies; in checked studies, under half trace to an unresolved V gene, and the reason for the others is unknown. Clone size and the V and J calls come from that table; the DNA yielded D and trimming. The table for this sample lists fewer than 200,000 clones; approximately 82% of them were counted only once. Around 20% of the sample is in the top ten clones.

As to this clone: Its antigen is unknown. Base-call qualities are not available, and no considerably larger clone is one nucleotide away.

The clonotype originates from a woman in her 70s who had recovered from COVID-19. Material for sequencing was peripheral blood. The sequence is built from TRBV7-9 and TRBJ1-6, and TRBD1 matches 8 of the central bases. The DNA sequence is as follows: TGTGCCAGCAGCTTAGGCGGCAGGGGGCCGTATAATTCACCCCTCCACTTT. Its translation reads: CASSLGGRGPYNSPLHF.